Listed here are 22 T cell receptor beta chains from one sample, sequenced in a study of spatial heterogeneity in lung cancer. TCRdb reprocessed the 5' RACE reads via MiXCR and lists one record per CDR3 protein. The sample carries 2,500 to 4,000 distinct CDR3 sequences, 4.7% recorded once. This sample's time point: sample taken at primary tumor resection. The source was normal lung tissue next to the tumor, collected at surgery. The receptors shown here come from a male donor with early-stage non-small cell lung cancer.

By proportion, this clonotype is medium-sized. The V and J genes are TRBV28 and TRBJ1-2; D remains unclear. Trimming cost V 3 bases and J 7 bases, with 18 bases left between them. CDR1 is MDHEN, CDR2 SYDVKM, per germline. The CDR3 is 15 residues long. The CDR3 bases are TGTGCCAGCAGTTTTCCCGGGCATCTACGTCGTGGCTACACCTTC. Translated, it gives CASSFPGHLRRGYTF.

This clonotype is classed as medium-sized (0.01 to 0.1%). CDR3 residues: CASLAAGNTEAFF. In nucleotides, the CDR3 is TGTGCCAGCCTTGCGGCAGGGAACACTGAAGCTTTCTTT. This chain connects TRBV11-1 to TRBJ1-1; D is ambiguous. Trimming pared 8 bases from V and 1 base from J, leaving 11 bases between. The germline CDR1 and CDR2 sequences are SGHAT and FQDESV (reference sequence). The CDR3 is 13 amino acids.

By share, this clonotype counts as medium-sized. This chain links TRBV30 with TRBJ2-1; weak D call: TRBD2 (5 bases). This CDR3 has 12 residues. CDR1 is GTSNPN and CDR2 is SVGIG in the germline V gene (reference sequence). The germline V and J ends were trimmed by 0 bases and 9 bases, with 9 bases remaining between them. The CDR3 loop is CAWSVRGTEQFF. The CDR3 coding sequence is TGTGCCTGGAGTGTACGGGGTACTGAGCAGTTCTTC.

By its share, this clonotype is medium-sized (0.01 to 0.1%). This chain links TRBV3-1 with TRBJ1-1; D gene ambiguous. The V end was cut by 1 base, the J end by 6 bases, with 12 bases between. Germline lookup yields CDR1 LGHDT and CDR2 YNNKEL (reference sequence). This CDR3 spans 14 amino acids. The CDR3 DNA reads TGTGCCAGCAGCCAAGCGGCTCTCGGGGCTGAAGCTTTCTTT. As protein: CASSQAALGAEAFF.

This clonotype counts as medium-sized. The chain links TRBV9 to TRBJ2-3; 7 bases fit TRBD1. Germline-derived CDR1 and CDR2 are SGDLS and YYNGEE. CDR3 length: 16 amino acids. Trimming at V came to 3 bases and at J to 3 bases, leaving 10 bases not matched to a gene. In nucleotides, the CDR3 is TGTGCCAGCAGCGCCTGGACAGGTCTGCGGACAGATACGCAGTATTTT. It is translated as CASSAWTGLRTDTQYF.

By sample fraction, this clonotype is medium-sized (0.01 to 0.1%). The rearrangement links TRBV15 to TRBJ2-2; no clear D. Per germline, CDR1 LNHNV and CDR2 YYDKDF (reference sequence). The length of the CDR3 is 14 residues. The germline V and J ends were trimmed by 5 bases and 7 bases, with 14 bases remaining between them. The CDR3 DNA sequence: TGTGCCACCAGCCCCCGAAGTTATGGCGGGGAGCTGTTTTTT. This gives the protein CATSPRSYGGELFF.

This clonotype was counted between two and nine times. The V call is TRBV20-1, the J call TRBJ2-3, with TRBD2 matching 11 bases. CDR3 size: 16 residues. Germline V CDR1 and CDR2: DFQATT, SNEGSKA (reference sequence). Trimming at V came to 6 bases and at J to 2 bases, leaving 10 bases not matched to a gene. The CDR3 region has the DNA TGCAGTGCCGGCTCTAGCGGGAGGTCATCCACAGATACGCAGTATTTT. The encoded protein is CSAGSSGRSSTDTQYF.

The CDR3 here is CASRNSLFYEQYF. The CDR3 DNA follows: TGTGCCAGCCGTAATAGCCTGTTCTACGAGCAGTACTTC. The chain is built from TRBV28 and TRBJ2-7; no firm D call. Trimming removed 8 bases from V and 3 bases from J, with 14 bases in between. This CDR3 is 13 amino acids long. From germline, CDR1 is MDHEN and CDR2 SYDVKM.

The sample holds many counts of this clonotype. The chain carries TRBV4-2 and TRBJ1-4; the D gene is possibly TRBD1 (5 bases). The CDR3 runs to 14 residues. The germline CDR1 and CDR2 sequences are LGHNA and YNFKEQ. The V end lost 4 bases, the J end lost 5 bases, and 11 bases lay between the germline ends. The CDR3 reads CASSLEQANEKLFF. The CDR3 DNA sequence: TGTGCCAGCAGCCTCGAACAGGCCAATGAAAAACTGTTTTTT.

This clonotype is medium-sized within its sample. The gene calls are TRBV6-2 or TRBV6-3 and TRBJ2-3, with a possible D match to TRBD2 (6 bases). With 5 bases removed from V and 0 bases from J, the gap between germline ends came to 9 bases. CDR1 and CDR2 (germline): MNHEY, SVGEGT. The CDR3 spans 14 residues. CDR3 sequence: CASSPAGSTDTQYF. In DNA form, the CDR3 reads TGTGCCAGCAGTCCCGCGGGGAGCACAGATACGCAGTATTTT.

This clonotype was observed a few times. This chain connects TRBV3-1 to TRBJ2-7, with 7 bases fitting TRBD1. CDR1 is LGHDT, CDR2 YNNKEL, per germline (reference sequence). This CDR3 is built from 13 residues. V shed 4 bases, J shed 4 bases, and the junction held 4 bases outside the gene matches. CDR3 DNA: TGTGCCAGCAGCCGGACAGGAACGTACGAGCAGTACTTC. Protein sequence: CASSRTGTYEQYF.

J is TRBJ2-1 and V is TRBV5-1, with unresolved D. Germline loops: CDR1 SGHRS, CDR2 YFSETQ. The CDR3 length is 15 residues. Trimming removed 0 bases from V and 0 bases from J, with 7 bases in between. The CDR3 nucleotides are TGCGCCAGCAGCTTGGTGGGCCTCTCCTACAATGAGCAGTTCTTC. Encoded protein: CASSLVGLSYNEQFF.

By its share, this clonotype is large. The CDR3 loop reads CASSSGTGSMALHF. Written as DNA, the CDR3 is TGTGCCAGCAGCTCCGGGACCGGGAGTATGGCCCTCCACTTT. The rearrangement uses TRBV11-2 and TRBJ1-6; the D gene is possibly TRBD1 (5 bases). Germline CDR1 SGHAT, CDR2 FQNNGV. There are 14 residues in the CDR3. Trimming shortened V by 4 bases and J by 14 bases, and 18 bases separated the two germline ends.

By share of the sample, this clonotype is large (0.1 to 1%). The rearrangement links TRBV28 to TRBJ2-5; tentatively, D is TRBD1 (5 bases). From germline, CDR1 is MDHEN and CDR2 SYDVKM. The CDR3 totals 17 residues. Trimming left V 5 bases short and J 5 bases short, with 24 bases between. In nucleotides, the CDR3 is TGTGCCAGCAGTGGACCTACGGGCGGACAAGGGATGGAGACCCAGTACTTC. Protein product: CASSGPTGGQGMETQYF.

By share of the sample, this clonotype is medium-sized. The V call is TRBV29-1, the J call TRBJ2-3; D gene ambiguous. Between the trimmed V and J ends, which lost 3 bases and 2 bases, there was a span of 6 bases. Germline-derived CDR1 and CDR2 are SQVTM and ANQGSEA. The CDR3 runs to 12 residues. In DNA form, the CDR3 reads TGCAGCGTTGAGGCCAACACAGATACGCAGTATTTT. It translates to CSVEANTDTQYF.

The rearrangement links TRBV5-5 to TRBJ2-5; D ambiguous. V lost 3 bases and J lost 5, with 11 bases in between. The CDR3 consists of 13 residues. From germline, CDR1 is SGHKS and CDR2 YYEKEE (reference sequence). CDR3 amino acids: CASSSGPGETQYF. The CDR3 coding sequence is TGTGCCAGCAGCTCGGGTCCCGGCGAGACCCAGTACTTC.

V gene TRBV29-1 combines with J gene TRBJ1-2; 9 nucleotides line up with TRBD1. The CDR3 extends over 12 amino acids. CDR1 is SQVTM, CDR2 ANQGSEA, per germline. With V trimmed by 7 bases and J by 3 bases, 3 bases remained unmatched. The CDR3 protein is CSAWDRDYGYTF. CDR3 coding DNA: TGCAGCGCCTGGGACAGGGACTATGGCTACACCTTC.

In its sample, this clonotype was seen many times. The genes are TRBV29-1 and TRBJ2-1, with 13 bases identical to TRBD2. The V and J ends lost 2 bases and 7 bases, in that order; junction bases with no gene match: 5. The CDR3 is 15 residues long. Germline values: CDR1 SQVTM, CDR2 ANQGSEA. Here the CDR3 DNA reads TGCAGCGTTGAAAGACCGGGACTAGCGGGAAATGAGCAGTTCTTC. It translates to CSVERPGLAGNEQFF.

The table lists this clonotype with many counts. This chain connects TRBV7-2 to TRBJ1-4; 10 bases are a match to TRBD1. Germline-derived CDR1 and CDR2 are SGHTA and FQGNSA. V was pared by 5 bases and J by 9 bases, with 9 bases of the junction left unmatched. The length of the CDR3 is 15 residues. The CDR3 DNA sequence: TGTGCCAGCAGCCCCGCCGGACAGGGGGGCAAAAAACTGTTTTTT. Translation gives CASSPAGQGGKKLFF.

By sample fraction, this clonotype is medium-sized. The chain joins TRBV7-9 to TRBJ2-1; no clear D gene. V gave up 1 base and J gave up 5 bases, with 3 bases separating them. Germline loops: CDR1 SEHNR, CDR2 FQNEAQ (reference sequence). The CDR3 is 12 residues long. The CDR3 spells CASSLDNNEQFF. DNA of the CDR3: TGTGCCAGCAGCTTAGACAACAATGAGCAGTTCTTC.

Sample share makes this clonotype medium-sized. The chain links TRBV28 to TRBJ2-6; 9 nucleotides line up with TRBD1. The germline CDR1 and CDR2 sequences are MDHEN and SYDVKM. V trimming: 5 bases; J trimming: 4 bases; junction bases outside the gene matches: 12. The CDR3 consists of 18 residues. The CDR3 region has the DNA TGTGCCAGCAGTCTAGGGGGACAGGGACCCAGGGGGGCCAACGTCCTGACTTTC. Its protein product is CASSLGGQGPRGANVLTF.

By proportion, this clonotype is medium-sized. The CDR3 region has the DNA TGTGCCAGCAGCCAAGATTTAGTCCAAGCGGGAGAGCAGTTCTTC. It encodes CASSQDLVQAGEQFF. This chain uses TRBV3-1 with TRBJ2-1; 7 bases fit TRBD2. Germline V gene sequence: CDR1 LGHDT, CDR2 YNNKEL (reference sequence). The CDR3 sequence is 15 residues long. V was clipped by 0 bases and J by 10 bases; unmatched bases: 9.